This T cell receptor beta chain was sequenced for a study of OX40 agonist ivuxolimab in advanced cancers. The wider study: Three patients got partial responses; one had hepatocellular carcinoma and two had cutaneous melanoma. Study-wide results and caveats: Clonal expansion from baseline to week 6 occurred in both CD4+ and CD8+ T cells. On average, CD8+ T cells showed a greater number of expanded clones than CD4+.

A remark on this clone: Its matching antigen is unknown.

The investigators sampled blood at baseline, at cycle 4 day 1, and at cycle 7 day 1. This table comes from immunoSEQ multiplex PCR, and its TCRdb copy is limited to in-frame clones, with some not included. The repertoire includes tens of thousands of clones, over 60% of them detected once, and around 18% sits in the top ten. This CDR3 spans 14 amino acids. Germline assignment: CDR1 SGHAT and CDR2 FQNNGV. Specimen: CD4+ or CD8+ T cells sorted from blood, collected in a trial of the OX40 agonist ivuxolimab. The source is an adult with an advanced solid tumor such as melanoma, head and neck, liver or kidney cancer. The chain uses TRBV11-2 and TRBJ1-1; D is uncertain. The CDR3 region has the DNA TGTGCAAGTCCCTACTCCGGGGAGAACACTGAAGCTTTCTTT. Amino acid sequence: CASPYSGENTEAFF.